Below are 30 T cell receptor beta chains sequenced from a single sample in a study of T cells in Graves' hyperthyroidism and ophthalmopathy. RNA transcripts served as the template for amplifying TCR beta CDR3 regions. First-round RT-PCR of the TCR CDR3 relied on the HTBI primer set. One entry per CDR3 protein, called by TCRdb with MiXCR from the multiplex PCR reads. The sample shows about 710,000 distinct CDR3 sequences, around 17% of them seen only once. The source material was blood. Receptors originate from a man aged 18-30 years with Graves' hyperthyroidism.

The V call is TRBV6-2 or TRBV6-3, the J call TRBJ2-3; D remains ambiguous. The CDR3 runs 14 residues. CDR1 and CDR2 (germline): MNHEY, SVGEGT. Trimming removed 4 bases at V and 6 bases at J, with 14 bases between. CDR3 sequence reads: CASSSVQRGDTQYF. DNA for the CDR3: TGTGCCAGCAGTTCGGTACAGCGCGGCGATACGCAGTATTTT.

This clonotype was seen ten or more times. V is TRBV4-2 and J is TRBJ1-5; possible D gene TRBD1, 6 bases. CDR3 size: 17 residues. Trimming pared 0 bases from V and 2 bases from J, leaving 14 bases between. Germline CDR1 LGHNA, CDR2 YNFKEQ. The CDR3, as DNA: TGTGCCAGCAGCCAAGAAGGTCCACAGGGTGGCAATCAGCCCCAGCATTTT. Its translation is CASSQEGPQGGNQPQHF.

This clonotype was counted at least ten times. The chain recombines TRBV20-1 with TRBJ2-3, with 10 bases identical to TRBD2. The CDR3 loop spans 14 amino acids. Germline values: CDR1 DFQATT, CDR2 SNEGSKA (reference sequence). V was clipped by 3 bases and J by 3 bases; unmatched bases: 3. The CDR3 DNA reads TGCAGTGCTAGGGGAGCGGGGGGGACAGATACGCAGTATTTT. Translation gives CSARGAGGTDTQYF.

The CDR3 spells CASRVVATSRGHNEQFF. CDR3 nucleotides: TGCGCCAGCCGCGTCGTAGCAACTAGCCGAGGGCACAATGAGCAGTTCTTC. The rearrangement joins TRBV4-1 to TRBJ2-1, with a tentative D call TRBD2 (6 bases). The V gene's germline CDR1 is MGHRA and CDR2 YSYEKL. This CDR3 has 17 residues. V was trimmed by 8 bases and J by 5 bases, leaving 25 bases between them.

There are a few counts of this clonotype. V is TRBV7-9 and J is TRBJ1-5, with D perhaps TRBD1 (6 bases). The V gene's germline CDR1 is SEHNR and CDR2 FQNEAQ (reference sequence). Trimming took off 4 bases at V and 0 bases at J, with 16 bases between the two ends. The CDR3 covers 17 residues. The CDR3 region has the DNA TGTGCCAGCAGCTCATCAGGACAGCGTCATAGCAATCAGCCCCAGCATTTT. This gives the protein CASSSSGQRHSNQPQHF.

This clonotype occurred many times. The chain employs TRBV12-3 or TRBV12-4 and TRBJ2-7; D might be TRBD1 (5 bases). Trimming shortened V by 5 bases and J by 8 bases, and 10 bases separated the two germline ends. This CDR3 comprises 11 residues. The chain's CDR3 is CASSQRTKQYF. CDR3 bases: TGTGCCAGCAGTCAAAGGACAAAGCAGTACTTC.

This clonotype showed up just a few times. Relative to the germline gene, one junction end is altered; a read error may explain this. The CDR3 nucleotides read TGCGCCCGCAGCTTGGGGACGCACAATGGCTACACCTTC. This sequence encodes CARSLGTHNGYTF. The rearrangement uses TRBV5-1 and TRBJ1-2, with D possibly matching TRBD1 (5 bases). Germline-derived CDR1 and CDR2 are SGHRS and YFSETQ. CDR3 length: 13 residues.

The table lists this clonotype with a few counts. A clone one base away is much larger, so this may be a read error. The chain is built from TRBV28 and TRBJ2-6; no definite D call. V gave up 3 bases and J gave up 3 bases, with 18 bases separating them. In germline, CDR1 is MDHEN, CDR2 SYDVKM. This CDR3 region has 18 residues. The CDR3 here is CASSFFGQAVLGANVLTF. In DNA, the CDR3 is TGTGCCAGCAGTTTCTTTGGGCAGGCGGTCCTTGGGGCCAACGTCCTGACTTTC.

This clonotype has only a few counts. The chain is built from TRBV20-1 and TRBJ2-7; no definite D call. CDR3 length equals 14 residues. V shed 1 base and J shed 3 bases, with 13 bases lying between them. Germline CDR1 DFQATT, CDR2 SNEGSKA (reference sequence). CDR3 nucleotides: TGCAGTGCTAGAGCGGTTAGGGATCTCTACGAGCAGTACTTC. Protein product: CSARAVRDLYEQYF.

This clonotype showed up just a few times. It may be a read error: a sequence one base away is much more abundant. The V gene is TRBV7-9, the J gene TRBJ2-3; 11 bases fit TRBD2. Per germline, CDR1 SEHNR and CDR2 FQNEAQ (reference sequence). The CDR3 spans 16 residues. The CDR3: CANSPWASGRSDTQYF. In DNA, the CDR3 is TGTGCCAACAGCCCATGGGCTAGCGGGAGGTCAGATACGCAGTATTTT.

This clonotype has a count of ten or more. The CDR3 DNA follows: TGTGCCAGCAGTTTAGGGACCCACTCGGTAGGCTACACCTTC. Translation: CASSLGTHSVGYTF. This chain connects TRBV12-3 or TRBV12-4 to TRBJ1-2; D unresolved. The CDR3 spans 14 residues. The V end was cut by 1 base, the J end by 8 bases, with 14 bases between.

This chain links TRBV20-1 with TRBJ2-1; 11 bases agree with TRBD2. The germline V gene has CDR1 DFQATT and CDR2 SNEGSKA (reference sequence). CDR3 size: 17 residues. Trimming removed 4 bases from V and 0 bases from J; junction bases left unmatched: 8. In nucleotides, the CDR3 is TGCAGTGCTATGGGACTAGCGGACCTCGTCTCCTACAATGAGCAGTTCTTC. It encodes CSAMGLADLVSYNEQFF.

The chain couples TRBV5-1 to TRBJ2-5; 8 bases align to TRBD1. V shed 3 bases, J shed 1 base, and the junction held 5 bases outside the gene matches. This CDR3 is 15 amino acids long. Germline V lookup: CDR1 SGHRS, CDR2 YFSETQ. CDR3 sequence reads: CASSWGDRPQETQYF. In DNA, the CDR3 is TGCGCCAGCAGCTGGGGGGACAGGCCCCAAGAGACCCAGTACTTC.

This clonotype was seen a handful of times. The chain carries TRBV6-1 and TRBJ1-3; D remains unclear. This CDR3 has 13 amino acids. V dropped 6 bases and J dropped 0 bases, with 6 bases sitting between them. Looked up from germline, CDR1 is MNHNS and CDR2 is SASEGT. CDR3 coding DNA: TGTGCCAGCAGGCAGATCTCTGGAAACACCATATATTTT. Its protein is CASRQISGNTIYF.

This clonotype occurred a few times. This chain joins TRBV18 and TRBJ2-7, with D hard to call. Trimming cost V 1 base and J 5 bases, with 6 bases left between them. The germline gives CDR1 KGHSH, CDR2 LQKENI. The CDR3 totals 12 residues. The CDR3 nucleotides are TGTGCCAGCTCACCACTCAGGAACGAGCAGTACTTC. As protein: CASSPLRNEQYF.

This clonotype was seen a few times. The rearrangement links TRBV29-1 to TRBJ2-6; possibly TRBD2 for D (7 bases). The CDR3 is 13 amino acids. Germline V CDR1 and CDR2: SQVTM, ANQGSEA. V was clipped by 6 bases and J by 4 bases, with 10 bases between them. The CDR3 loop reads CSVGGAGANVLTF. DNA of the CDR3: TGCAGCGTGGGGGGGGCCGGGGCCAACGTCCTGACTTTC.

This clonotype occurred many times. CDR3 region: CASSLRGAETQYF. The CDR3 DNA follows: TGTGCCAGCAGTTTGAGGGGAGCGGAGACCCAGTACTTC. The rearrangement uses TRBV28 and TRBJ2-5; D tentatively reads TRBD1 or TRBD2 (5 bases each). Per the germline V gene, CDR1 is MDHEN and CDR2 is SYDVKM. The V and J ends lost 3 bases and 5 bases respectively, with 10 bases between them. This CDR3 is built from 13 residues.

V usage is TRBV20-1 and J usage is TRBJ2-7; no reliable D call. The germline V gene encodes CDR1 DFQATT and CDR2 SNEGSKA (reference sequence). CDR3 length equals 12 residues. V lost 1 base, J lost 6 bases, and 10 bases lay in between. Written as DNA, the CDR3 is TGCAGTGCTAGAGTAGACCGCGGCGAGCAGTACTTC. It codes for CSARVDRGEQYF.

Written as DNA, the CDR3 is TGCAGTGCTAGAGAGGGGGGGGTCCTTTCCAATGAGCAGTTCTTC. This sequence encodes CSAREGGVLSNEQFF. The rearrangement links TRBV20-1 to TRBJ2-1; TRBD2 agrees at 7 bases. CDR1 and CDR2 (germline): DFQATT, SNEGSKA (reference sequence). CDR3 size: 15 residues. V shed 0 bases and J 6 bases; nucleotides not matched to a gene: 8.

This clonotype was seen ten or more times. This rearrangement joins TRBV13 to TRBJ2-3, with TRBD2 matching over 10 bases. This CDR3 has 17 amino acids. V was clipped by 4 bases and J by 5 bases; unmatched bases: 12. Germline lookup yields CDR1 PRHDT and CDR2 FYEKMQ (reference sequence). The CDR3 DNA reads TGTGCCAGCAGCTCCGTGAGCGGGAGGGCCGTAGGAGATACGCAGTATTTT. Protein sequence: CASSSVSGRAVGDTQYF. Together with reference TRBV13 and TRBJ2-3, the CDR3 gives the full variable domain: AAGVIQSPRHLIKEKRETATLKCYPIPRHDTVYWYQQGPGQDPQFLISFYEKMQSDKGSIPDRFSAQQFSDYHSELNMSSLELGDSALYFCASSSVSGRAVGDTQYFGPGTRLTVL.

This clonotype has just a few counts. The CDR3 reads CSASRGITGTSGYTF. CDR3 nucleotide sequence: TGCAGTGCTAGTCGGGGAATTACAGGGACGAGTGGCTACACCTTC. The chain has TRBV20-1 and TRBJ1-2; D is possibly TRBD1 (6 bases). Germline values: CDR1 DFQATT, CDR2 SNEGSKA (reference sequence). Trimming took off 3 bases at V and 7 bases at J, with 21 bases between the two ends. The CDR3 runs to 15 residues.

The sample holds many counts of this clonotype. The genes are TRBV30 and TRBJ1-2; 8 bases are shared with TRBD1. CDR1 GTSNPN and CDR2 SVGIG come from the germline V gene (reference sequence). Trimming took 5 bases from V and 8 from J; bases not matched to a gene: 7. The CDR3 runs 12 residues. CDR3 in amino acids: CAWGRQGNGYTF. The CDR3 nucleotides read TGTGCCTGGGGCCGACAGGGGAACGGCTACACCTTC.

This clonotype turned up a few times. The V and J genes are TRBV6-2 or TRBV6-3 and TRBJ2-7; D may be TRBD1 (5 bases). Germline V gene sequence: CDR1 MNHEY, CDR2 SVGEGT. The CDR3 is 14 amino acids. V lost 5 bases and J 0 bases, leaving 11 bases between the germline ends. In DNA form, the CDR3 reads TGTGCCAGCAGTGACCGACAGAGCTCCTACGAGCAGTACTTC. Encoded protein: CASSDRQSSYEQYF.

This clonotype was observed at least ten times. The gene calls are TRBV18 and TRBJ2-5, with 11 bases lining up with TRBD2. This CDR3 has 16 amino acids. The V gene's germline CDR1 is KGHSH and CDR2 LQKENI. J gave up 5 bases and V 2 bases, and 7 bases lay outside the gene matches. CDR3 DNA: TGTGCCAGCTCACCAGGGACTAGCGGAACCGGGGAGACCCAGTACTTC. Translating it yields CASSPGTSGTGETQYF.

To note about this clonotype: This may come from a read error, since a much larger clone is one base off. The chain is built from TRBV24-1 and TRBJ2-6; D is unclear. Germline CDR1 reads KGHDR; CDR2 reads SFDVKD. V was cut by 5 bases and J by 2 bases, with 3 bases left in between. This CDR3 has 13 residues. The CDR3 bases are TGTGCCACCAGTGCTACTGGGGCCAACGTCCTGACTTTC. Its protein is CATSATGANVLTF.

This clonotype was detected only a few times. The CDR3 protein is CASSFRSSGRVPQHF. In nucleotides, the CDR3 is TGTGCCAGCAGCTTCAGGTCGTCGGGTCGGGTGCCCCAGCATTTT. This chain connects TRBV5-6 to TRBJ1-5; D unclear. Looked up from germline, CDR1 is SGHDT and CDR2 is YYEEEE. CDR3 size: 15 residues. V lost 2 bases to trimming and J lost 9 bases, with 18 bases between them. Looking up the rest from reference TRBV5-6 and TRBJ1-5 gives the full variable domain: DAGVTQSPTHLIKTRGQQVTLRCSPKSGHDTVSWYQQALGQGPQFIFQYYEEEERQRGNFPDRFSGHQFPNYSSELNVNALLLGDSALYLCASSFRSSGRVPQHFGDGTRLSIL.

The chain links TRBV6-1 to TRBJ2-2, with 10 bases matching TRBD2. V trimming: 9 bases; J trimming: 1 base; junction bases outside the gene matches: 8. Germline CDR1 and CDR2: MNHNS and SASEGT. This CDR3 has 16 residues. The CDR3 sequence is CASRWTSGMNTGELFF. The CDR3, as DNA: TGTGCCAGTCGCTGGACTAGCGGTATGAACACCGGGGAGCTGTTTTTT.

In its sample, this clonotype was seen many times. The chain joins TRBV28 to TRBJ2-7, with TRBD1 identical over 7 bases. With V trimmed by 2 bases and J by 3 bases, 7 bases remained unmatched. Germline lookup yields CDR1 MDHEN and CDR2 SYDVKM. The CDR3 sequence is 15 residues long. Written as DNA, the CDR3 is TGTGCCAGCAGTTTACCCCGGGACAGCCACTACGAGCAGTACTTC. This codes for CASSLPRDSHYEQYF.

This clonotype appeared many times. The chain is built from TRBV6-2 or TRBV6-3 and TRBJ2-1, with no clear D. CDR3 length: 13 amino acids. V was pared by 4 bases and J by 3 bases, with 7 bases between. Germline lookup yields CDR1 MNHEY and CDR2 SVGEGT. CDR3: CASSFQDYNEQFF. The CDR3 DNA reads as TGTGCCAGCAGTTTCCAAGACTACAATGAGCAGTTCTTC.

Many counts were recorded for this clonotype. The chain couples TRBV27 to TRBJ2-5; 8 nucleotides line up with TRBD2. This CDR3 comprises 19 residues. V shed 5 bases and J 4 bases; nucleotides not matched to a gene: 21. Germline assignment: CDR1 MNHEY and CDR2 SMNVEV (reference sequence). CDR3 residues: CASSPTHLSREGASETQYF. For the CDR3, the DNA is TGTGCCAGCAGTCCCACCCACCTCTCCCGGGAGGGAGCTTCAGAGACCCAGTACTTC.